The present entry profiles one TCR beta chain with its context. Antigen specificity is unknown. This specimen belongs to a study of CD4 T cells in relation to SARS-CoV-2 and coronaviruses. Only in-frame clones appear in the TCRdb table, and some are missing; sequencing was by immunoSEQ multiplex PCR. Of tens of thousands of clones detected, around 78% appear once; the ten largest clones hold more than 20%. The germline V gene encodes CDR1 KGHSH and CDR2 LQKENI. V dropped 4 bases and J dropped 1 base, with 7 bases sitting between them. The CDR3 sequence is 13 residues long. CD4+ T cells from unexposed donors were obtained before the COVID-19 pandemic (2011-2018). After ten to eleven days of culture, CD4+ T cells were isolated. Unexposed-donor CD4+ T cells were probed with SARS-CoV-2 S/N and four cold-coronavirus spikes, cells permitting.

The sequencing input was CD4+ T cells from PBMCs, cultured in vitro. V usage is TRBV18 and J usage is TRBJ1-1; unclear D gene. The sequence was obtained from a human donor in good health. CDR3 bases: TGTGCCAGCTCACAGTCAACGAACACTGAAGCTTTCTTT. Its protein is CASSQSTNTEAFF.